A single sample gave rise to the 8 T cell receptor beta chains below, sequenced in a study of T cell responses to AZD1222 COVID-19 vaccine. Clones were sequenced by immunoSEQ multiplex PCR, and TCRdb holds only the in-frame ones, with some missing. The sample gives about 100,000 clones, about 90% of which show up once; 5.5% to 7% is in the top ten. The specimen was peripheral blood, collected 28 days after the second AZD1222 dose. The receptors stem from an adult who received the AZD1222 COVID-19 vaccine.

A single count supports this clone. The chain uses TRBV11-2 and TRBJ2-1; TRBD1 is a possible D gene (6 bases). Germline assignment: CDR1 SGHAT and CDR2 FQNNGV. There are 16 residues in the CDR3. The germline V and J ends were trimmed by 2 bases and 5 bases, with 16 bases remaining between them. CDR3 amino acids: CASSLLGGWGNNEQFF. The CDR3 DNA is TGTGCCAGCAGCTTATTAGGGGGTTGGGGGAACAATGAGCAGTTCTTC.

As DNA, the CDR3 is TGCAGCGTTGGAACCTCCGCACTCTACGAGCAGTACTTC. Encoded protein: CSVGTSALYEQYF. The chain recombines TRBV29-1 with TRBJ2-7; D call uncertain. Germline V gene data show CDR1 as SQVTM and CDR2 as ANQGSEA. The CDR3 covers 13 residues. Trimming removed 4 bases at V and 3 bases at J, with 13 bases between.

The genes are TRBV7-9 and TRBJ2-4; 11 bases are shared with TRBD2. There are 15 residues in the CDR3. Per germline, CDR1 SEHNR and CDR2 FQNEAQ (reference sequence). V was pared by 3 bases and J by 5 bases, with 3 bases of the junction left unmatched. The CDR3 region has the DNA TGTGCCAGCAGCTTTGTAGCGGGGGGGCAAAACATTCAGTACTTC. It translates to CASSFVAGGQNIQYF. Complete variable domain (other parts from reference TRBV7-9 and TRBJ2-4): DTGVSQNPRHKITKRGQNVTFRCDPISEHNRLYWYRQTLGQGPEFLTYFQNEAQLEKSRLLSDRFSAERPKGSFSTLEIQRTEQGDSAMYLCASSFVAGGQNIQYFGAGTRLSVL.

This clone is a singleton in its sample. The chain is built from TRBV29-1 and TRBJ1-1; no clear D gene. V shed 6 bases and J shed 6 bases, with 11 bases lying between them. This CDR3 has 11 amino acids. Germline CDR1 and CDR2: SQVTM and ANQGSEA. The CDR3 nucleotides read TGCAGCGTCCTCCCGGGAGCTGAAGCTTTCTTT. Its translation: CSVLPGAEAFF.

The CDR3 protein is CASSFGRGGQPQHF. As DNA, the CDR3 is TGTGCCAGCAGCTTTGGCCGGGGCGGTCAGCCCCAGCATTTT. This chain uses TRBV5-6 with TRBJ1-5, with a possible D match to TRBD1 (5 bases). This CDR3 contains 14 residues. Trimming took 2 bases from V and 6 from J, leaving 12 bases between them. Per the germline V gene, CDR1 is SGHDT and CDR2 is YYEEEE. The whole variable domain, filled in from reference TRBV5-6 and TRBJ1-5, reads DAGVTQSPTHLIKTRGQQVTLRCSPKSGHDTVSWYQQALGQGPQFIFQYYEEEERQRGNFPDRFSGHQFPNYSSELNVNALLLGDSALYLCASSFGRGGQPQHFGDGTRLSIL.

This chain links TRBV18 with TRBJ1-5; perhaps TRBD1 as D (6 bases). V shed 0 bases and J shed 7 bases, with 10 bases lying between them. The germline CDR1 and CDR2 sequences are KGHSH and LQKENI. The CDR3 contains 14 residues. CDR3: CASSPPGGRQPQHF. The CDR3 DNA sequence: TGTGCCAGCTCACCACCGGGGGGCCGGCAGCCCCAGCATTTT. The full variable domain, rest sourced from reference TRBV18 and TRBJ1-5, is NAGVMQNPRHLVRRRGQEARLRCSPMKGHSHVYWYRQLPEEGLKFMVYLQKENIIDESGMPKERFSAEFPKEGPSILRIQQVVRGDSAAYFCASSPPGGRQPQHFGDGTRLSIL.

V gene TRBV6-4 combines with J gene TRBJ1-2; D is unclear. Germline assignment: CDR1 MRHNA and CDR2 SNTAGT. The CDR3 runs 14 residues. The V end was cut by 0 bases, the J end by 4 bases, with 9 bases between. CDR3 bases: TGTGCCAGCAGTGACTCGCACGGATCCTATGGCTACACCTTC. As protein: CASSDSHGSYGYTF.

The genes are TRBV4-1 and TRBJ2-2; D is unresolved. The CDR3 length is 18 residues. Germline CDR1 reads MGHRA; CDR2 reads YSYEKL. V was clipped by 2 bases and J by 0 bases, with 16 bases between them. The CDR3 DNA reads TGCGCCAGCAGCCAACACCCGCTTCGGAACTCGAACACCGGGGAGCTGTTTTTT. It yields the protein CASSQHPLRNSNTGELFF.